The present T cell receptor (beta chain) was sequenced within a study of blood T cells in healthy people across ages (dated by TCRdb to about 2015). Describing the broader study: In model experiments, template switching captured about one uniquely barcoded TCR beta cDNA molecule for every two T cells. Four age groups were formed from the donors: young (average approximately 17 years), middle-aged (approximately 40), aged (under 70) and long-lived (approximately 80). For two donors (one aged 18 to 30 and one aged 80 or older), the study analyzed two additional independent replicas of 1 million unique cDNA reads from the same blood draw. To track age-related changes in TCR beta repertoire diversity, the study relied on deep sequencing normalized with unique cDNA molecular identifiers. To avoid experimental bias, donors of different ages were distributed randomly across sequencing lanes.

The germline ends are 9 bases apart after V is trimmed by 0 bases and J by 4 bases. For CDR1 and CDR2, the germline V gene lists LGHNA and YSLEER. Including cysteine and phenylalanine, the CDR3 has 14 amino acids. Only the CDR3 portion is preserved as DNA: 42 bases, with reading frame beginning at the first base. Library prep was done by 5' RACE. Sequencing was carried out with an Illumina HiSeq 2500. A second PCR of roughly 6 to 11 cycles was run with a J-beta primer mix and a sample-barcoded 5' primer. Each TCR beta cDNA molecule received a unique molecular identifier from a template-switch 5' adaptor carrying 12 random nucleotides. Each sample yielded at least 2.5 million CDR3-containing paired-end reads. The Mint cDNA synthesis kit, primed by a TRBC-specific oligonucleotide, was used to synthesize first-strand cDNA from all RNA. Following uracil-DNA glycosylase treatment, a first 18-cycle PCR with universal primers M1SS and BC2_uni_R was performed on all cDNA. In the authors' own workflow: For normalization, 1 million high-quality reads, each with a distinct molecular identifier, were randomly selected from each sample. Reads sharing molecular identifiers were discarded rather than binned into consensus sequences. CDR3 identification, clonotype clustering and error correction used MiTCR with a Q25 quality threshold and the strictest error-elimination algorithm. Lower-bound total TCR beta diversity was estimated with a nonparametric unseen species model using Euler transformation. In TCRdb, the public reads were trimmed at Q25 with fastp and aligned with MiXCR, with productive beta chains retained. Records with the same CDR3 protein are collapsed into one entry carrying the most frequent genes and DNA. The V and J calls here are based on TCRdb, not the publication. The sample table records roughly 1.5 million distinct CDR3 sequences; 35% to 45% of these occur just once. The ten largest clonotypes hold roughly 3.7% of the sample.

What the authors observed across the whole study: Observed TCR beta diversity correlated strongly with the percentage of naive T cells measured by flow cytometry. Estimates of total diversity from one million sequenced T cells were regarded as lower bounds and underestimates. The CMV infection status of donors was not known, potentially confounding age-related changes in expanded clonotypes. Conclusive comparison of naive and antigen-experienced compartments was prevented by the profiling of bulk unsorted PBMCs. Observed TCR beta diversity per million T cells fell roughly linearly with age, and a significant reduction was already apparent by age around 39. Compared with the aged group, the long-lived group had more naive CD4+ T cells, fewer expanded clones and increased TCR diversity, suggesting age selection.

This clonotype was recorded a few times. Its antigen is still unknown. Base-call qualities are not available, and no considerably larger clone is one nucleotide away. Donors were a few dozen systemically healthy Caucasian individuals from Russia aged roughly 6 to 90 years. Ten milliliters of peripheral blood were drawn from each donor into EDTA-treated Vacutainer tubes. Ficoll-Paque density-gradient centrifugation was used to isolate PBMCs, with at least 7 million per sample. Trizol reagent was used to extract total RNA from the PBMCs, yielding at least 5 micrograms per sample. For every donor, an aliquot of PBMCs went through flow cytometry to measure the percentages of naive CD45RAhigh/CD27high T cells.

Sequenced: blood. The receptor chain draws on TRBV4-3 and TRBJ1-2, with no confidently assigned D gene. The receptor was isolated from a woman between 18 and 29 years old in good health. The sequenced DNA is TGCGCCAGCAGCCAAGACGTACCCACCTATGGCTACACCTTC. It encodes CASSQDVPTYGYTF.